This T cell receptor (beta chain) was recorded in a study of spatial heterogeneity in lung cancer (dated by TCRdb to between 2018 and 2020). Context from the whole study: Beta-chain transcripts were consistently detected in greater numbers than alpha-chain transcripts, which likely reflects a higher abundance of beta-chain transcripts. In the raw uncorrected reads, each unique combination of TCR and UMI appeared more than ten times on average. In tumor regions, TCR transcript counts showed a strong correlation with a T cell transcriptional module score from matched bulk RNA-seq. Nonsynonymous mutation counts, determined by whole-exome sequencing of tumor tissue, were related to TCR repertoire features. At surgery, hundreds of tumor regions, 61 to 75 matched nontumor lung samples and 56 PBMC samples were TCR-sequenced for both alpha and beta chains. The study quantitatively compared TCR alpha and beta repertoires across multiple tumor regions, matched nontumor lung and blood in non-small cell lung cancer.

Library prep was done by 5' RACE. The sequencer was a NextSeq 500. The TCR library protocol attached a unique molecular identifier to each TCR cDNA molecule to allow correction of PCR and sequencing errors. The published analysis was carried out like this. Decombinator tools were used for TCR identification, UMI-based error correction and CDR3 extraction. Expanded TCRs were defined as those above a frequency of 2 per 1,000, corresponding to the top 1% of the tumor frequency distribution. Expanded tumor TCRs were classed as regional if statistically deemed absent (corrected P<0.05) from at least one tumor region, otherwise ubiquitous. Renyi diversity was calculated using the R vegan package after each repertoire was subsampled 100 times to 5,000 TCRs. CDR3 similarity networks were constructed using string-kernel similarity of amino acid triplets, with links drawn between CDR3s whose pairwise similarity was above 0.82. TCRdb applied fastp at Q25 and MiXCR to the public reads, then kept only in-frame beta chains. When rows share a CDR3 protein, they turn into one entry using the most common DNA and genes. TCRdb's processing, not the study's, gives the V and J calls here. The sample table lists some 16,000 distinct CDR3 sequences, around 7.1% of them with a count of one. The ten largest account for around 19% of the sample.

In its sample, this clonotype was seen many times. Its antigen target is currently unknown. Qualities for individual bases were not recorded, and no much larger clone is one base off. Because the library targeted alpha chains, this beta chain is an off-target read whose size means little. For CDR1 and CDR2, the germline V gene (reference sequence) lists DFQATT and SNEGSKA. Including the terminal cysteine and phenylalanine, the CDR3 comprises 14 residues. Just CDR3 DNA is preserved here, 42 bases in frame from base 1. At the junction V is shortened by 1 base and J by 5 bases; bases outside the gene matches: 4. Read against the paper, the sample's time point label means: sample taken at primary tumor resection. The donors were 65 to 90 patients from the lung TRACERx cohort who had early-stage, untreated non-small cell lung cancer. Whole RNA extracted from tumor and nontumor lung tissue, or from cryopreserved PBMC samples, was used for TCR sequencing without cell sorting. Patients were selected for TCR sequencing only if sufficient RNA was available from at least two tumor regions. A lung pathologist reviewed the tumor and adjacent nontumor lung specimens before the specimens were selected.

Points the paper makes about the study in general: Counts of ubiquitous and regional expanded TCRs were found to correlate with counts of ubiquitous and regional nonsynonymous mutations, respectively. Estimated TCR-seq coverage of tumor T cells was only roughly 7% for alpha chains and approximately 12% for beta chains. The tumor nonsynonymous mutation count correlated with the number of expanded alpha and beta TCRs within the tumor. Confirming at a functional level the hypothesis that regional TCRs recognize regional mutations was considered to require additional single-cell paired TCR alpha and beta sequencing.

The sequence was collected from a female donor with early-stage non-small cell lung cancer. This chain is built from TRBV20-1 and TRBJ2-1, with 8 central nucleotides matching TRBD1. Specimen: lung tumor tissue, collected at surgery. The CDR3 in this case is CSARGYRGNNEQFF. The nucleotides are TGCAGTGCTAGAGGGTACAGGGGGAACAATGAGCAGTTCTTC.